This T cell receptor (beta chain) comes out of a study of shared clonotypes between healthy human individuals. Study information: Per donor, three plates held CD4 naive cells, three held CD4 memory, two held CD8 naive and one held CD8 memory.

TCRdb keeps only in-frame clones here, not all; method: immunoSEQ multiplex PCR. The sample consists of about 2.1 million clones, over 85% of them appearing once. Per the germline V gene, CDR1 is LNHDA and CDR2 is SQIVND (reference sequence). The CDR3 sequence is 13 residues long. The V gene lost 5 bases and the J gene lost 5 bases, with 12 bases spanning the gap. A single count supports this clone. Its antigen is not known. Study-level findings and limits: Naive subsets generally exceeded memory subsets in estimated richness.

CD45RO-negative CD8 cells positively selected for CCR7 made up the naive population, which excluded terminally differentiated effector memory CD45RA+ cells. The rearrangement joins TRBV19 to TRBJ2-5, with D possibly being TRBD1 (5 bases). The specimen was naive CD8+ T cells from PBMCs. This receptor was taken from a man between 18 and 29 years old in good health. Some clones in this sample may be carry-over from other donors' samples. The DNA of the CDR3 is TGTGCCAGTAGTTATCAGGGTTGGGAGACCCAGTACTTC. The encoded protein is CASSYQGWETQYF.